This TCR beta chain is from a study of blood T cell repertoires in COVID-19 (dated by TCRdb to 2020 to 2022). At the level of the whole study: Samples from collaborators originated in the United States, Italy and Spain and spanned both the acute and convalescent phases of COVID-19. The material from the prospective study consisted of cDNA or gDNA derived from T cells, B-cell-depleted T cells, or PBMCs. Deeply sampled blood TCRbeta repertoires from subjects exposed to, actively infected with, or recovered from COVID-19 were included in the dataset. The repertoires were released in a freely available public database intended as a resource for research on the immune response to SARS-CoV-2. The samples were drawn from the first 160 participants of the ongoing ImmuneRACE study and from 1,200 or so subjects provided by 6 global collaborators. A de-identified subject ID, COVID-19 status, age in years and sex were almost always included in the sample metadata. Where available, HLA class I and class II types were taken from metadata supplied by the sample provider and were not determined by assay-based typing. On the study overall, not on this receptor specifically: The quantity of clinical and demographic metadata differed by source and by participant and was supplied without curation.

A distance of 6 bases separates the germline ends of V and J, which lose 2 bases and 8 bases respectively. The CDR3 contains 12 residues, cysteine and phenylalanine counted. Only the CDR3 portion is preserved as DNA: 36 bases, with reading frame beginning at the first base. The germline V gene gives CDR1 as SGHVS and CDR2 as FQNEAQ. The immunoSEQ Assay, a bias-controlled multiplex PCR, was used to amplify TCRbeta CDR3 regions from genomic DNA. The authors' pipeline ran thus. Nucleated cell counts per sample were estimated from amplification of reference gene primers within the assay. To quantify the absolute abundance of each unique TCRbeta CDR3 rearrangement, sequence reads were collapsed and filtered. Productive Simpson clonality was computed per sample as the square root of Simpson's diversity index over productive rearrangements. TCRdb mirrors the immuneACCESS table, restricted to in-frame sequences. Some clones are absent from its copies; in checked studies, under half trace to an unresolved V gene, and the reason for the others is unknown. D and trimming were read from the DNA, whereas the V and J calls and clone size are those reported in that table. The sample table records around 100,000 clones; approximately 80% of these occur just once. The top ten constitute 0.83% of the sample.

A remark on this clone: This clone's antigen is unknown. No base-level quality is on record; no much larger clone is a single base apart.

Collaborating institutions collected whole blood in K2EDTA tubes following their own protocols. For TCRbeta analysis, collaborators shipped samples as frozen whole blood, isolated PBMCs, or DNA extracted from either of those sample types. The TCR originated in a woman in her sixties or seventies with acute or convalescent COVID-19. The V and J segments used are TRBV7-8 and TRBJ1-4, with the D gene uncertain. Sequenced input: peripheral blood. CDR3 reads: CASSLPREKLFF. The DNA reads TGTGCCAGCAGCTTACCCCGGGAAAAACTGTTTTTT.